The 3 T cell receptor beta chains below all came from one sample that was sequenced in a study of blood T cell repertoires in COVID-19. Method: immunoSEQ multiplex PCR; TCRdb's copy keeps in-frame clones and lacks some. Of approximately 470,000 clones listed, roughly 87% were seen once; the top ten hold roughly 0.7%. The sequencing input was PBMCs or T cells enriched from blood (not recorded which). The receptor source for this set is a woman aged 18-30 years who had recovered from COVID-19.

This chain links TRBV27 with TRBJ1-3, with TRBD1 as a possible D gene (5 bases). The V end was cut by 8 bases, the J end by 5 bases, with 16 bases between. This CDR3 spans 14 amino acids. Germline CDR1 is MNHEY and CDR2 is SMNVEV (reference sequence). Here the CDR3 reads CASPQVTGRNTIYF. CDR3 nucleotide sequence: TGTGCCAGCCCCCAAGTAACAGGTAGAAACACCATATATTTT.

The chain carries TRBV28 and TRBJ2-2; a weak D match, TRBD1 (5 bases). V was clipped by 5 bases and J by 3 bases, with 13 bases between them. This CDR3 region has 15 residues. The germline gives CDR1 MDHEN, CDR2 SYDVKM. CDR3 loop: CASSPGSGHTGELFF. CDR3 bases: TGTGCCAGCAGTCCCGGGTCAGGGCACACCGGGGAGCTGTTTTTT. Full variable domain (remainder filled in from reference TRBV28 and TRBJ2-2): DVKVTQSSRYLVKRTGEKVFLECVQDMDHENMFWYRQDPGLGLRLIYFSYDVKMKEKGDIPEGYSVSREKKERFSLILESASTNQTSMYLCASSPGSGHTGELFFGEGSRLTVL.

The V call is TRBV5-1, the J call TRBJ1-1; D is uncertain. This CDR3 is 15 amino acids long. Trimming removed 2 bases at V and 0 bases at J, with 11 bases between. Germline loops: CDR1 SGHRS, CDR2 YFSETQ. CDR3 in amino acids: CASSLNSNMNTEAFF. CDR3 nucleotides: TGCGCCAGCAGCTTAAACAGCAACATGAACACTGAAGCTTTCTTT.